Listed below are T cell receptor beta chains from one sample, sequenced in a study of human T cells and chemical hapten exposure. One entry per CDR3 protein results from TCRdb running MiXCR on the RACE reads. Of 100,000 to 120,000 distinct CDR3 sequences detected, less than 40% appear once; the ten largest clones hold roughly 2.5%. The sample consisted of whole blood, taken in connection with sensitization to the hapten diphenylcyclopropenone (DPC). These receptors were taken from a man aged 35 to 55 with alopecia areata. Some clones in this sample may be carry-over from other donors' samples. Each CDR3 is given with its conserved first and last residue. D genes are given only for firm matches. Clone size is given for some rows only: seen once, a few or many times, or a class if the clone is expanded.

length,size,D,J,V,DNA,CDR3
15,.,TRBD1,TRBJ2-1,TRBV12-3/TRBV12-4,TGTGCCAGCAGTCCAGGACAGGGGGCCTACAATGAGCAGTTCTTC,CASSPGQGAYNEQFF
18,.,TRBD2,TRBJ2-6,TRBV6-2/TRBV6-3,TGTGCCAGCAGTTTCCGACTAGCGGGGACGTCTGGGGCCAACGTCCTGACTTTC,CASSFRLAGTSGANVLTF
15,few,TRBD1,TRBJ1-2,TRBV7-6,TGTGCCAGCAGCTCAAGGGCAGGGGGTTTCTCTGGCTACACCTTC,CASSSRAGGFSGYTF
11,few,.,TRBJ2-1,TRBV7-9,TGTGCCAGCAGCTTTAGAGATGAGCAGTTCTTC,CASSFRDEQFF
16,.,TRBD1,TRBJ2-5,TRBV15,TGTGCCACCAGCAGAGTAGGGACAGTCCTTCAAGAGACCCAGTACTTC,CATSRVGTVLQETQYF
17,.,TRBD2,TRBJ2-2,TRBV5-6,TGTGCCAGCAGCTTGGGACTAGCGGGAGGGCCGTCCGGGGAGCTGTTTTTT,CASSLGLAGGPSGELFF
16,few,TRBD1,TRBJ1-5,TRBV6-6,TGTGCCAGCAGTTACAGCGGACAGGGACCCAATCAGCCCCAGCATTTT,CASSYSGQGPNQPQHF
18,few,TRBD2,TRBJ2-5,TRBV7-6,TGTGCCAGCAGCTTAGCGCTAATGGCTAGCGGGAGCATAGAGACCCAGTACTTC,CASSLALMASGSIETQYF
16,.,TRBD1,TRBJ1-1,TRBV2,TGTGCCAGCAGAAGACCCGCCGGGACAGGGGGCAGTGGAGCTTTCTTT,CASRRPAGTGGSGAFF
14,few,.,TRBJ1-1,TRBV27,TGTGCCAGCAGTTTAAGTTACCCCAACACTGAAGCTTTCTTT,CASSLSYPNTEAFF
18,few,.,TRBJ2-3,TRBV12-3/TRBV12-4,TGTGCCAGCAGCCTGTTCGGCCTTTGGCCGGGAGAAGCAGATACGCAGTATTTT,CASSLFGLWPGEADTQYF
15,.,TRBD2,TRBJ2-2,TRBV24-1,TGTGCCACCAGAGGGACTAGCGGGAGAACCGGGGAGCTGTTTTTT,CATRGTSGRTGELFF
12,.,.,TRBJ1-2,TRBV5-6,TGTGCCAGCAGCAAGGACATGTTAGGCTACACCTTC,CASSKDMLGYTF
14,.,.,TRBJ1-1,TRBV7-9,TGTGCCAGCAGCCAAGACAGACCGAACACTGAAGCTTTCTTT,CASSQDRPNTEAFF
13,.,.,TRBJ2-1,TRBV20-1,TGCAGTGCTACATCCCGGGACTCTAATGAGCAGTTCTTC,CSATSRDSNEQFF
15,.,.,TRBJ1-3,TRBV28,TGTGCCAGCAGTTCCCCCTCAGGGTTTGGAAACACCATATATTTT,CASSSPSGFGNTIYF
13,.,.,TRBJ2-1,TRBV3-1,TGTGCCAGCAGCCAAGAGTATCGAGATGAGCAGTTCTTC,CASSQEYRDEQFF
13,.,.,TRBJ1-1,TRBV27,TGTGCCAGCAGTGGGGCAATGAACACTGAAGCTTTCTTT,CASSGAMNTEAFF
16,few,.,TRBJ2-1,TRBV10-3,TGTGCCATCAGTGAGTCTGCAGCGGGTACCTACAATGAGCAGTTCTTC,CAISESAAGTYNEQFF
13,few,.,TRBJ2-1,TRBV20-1,TGCAGTCTCTATAGCGGAGACTACAATGAGCAGTTCTTC,CSLYSGDYNEQFF
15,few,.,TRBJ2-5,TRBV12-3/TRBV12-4,TGTGCCAGCAGTTCCGAGGACTGGTACCAAGAGACCCAGTACTTC,CASSSEDWYQETQYF
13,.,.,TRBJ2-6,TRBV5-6,TGTGCCAGCACTCGAGCTGGGGCCAACGTCCTGACTTTC,CASTRAGANVLTF
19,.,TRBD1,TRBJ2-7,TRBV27,TGTGCCAGCAGTCCCACCACGGTAGGGGGCGAAAGAAGCTCCTACGAGCAGTACTTC,CASSPTTVGGERSSYEQYF
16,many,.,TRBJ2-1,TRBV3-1,TGTGCCAGCAGCCAAGGAGCGGGTCCCCAACGTGGTGAGCAGTTCTTC,CASSQGAGPQRGEQFF